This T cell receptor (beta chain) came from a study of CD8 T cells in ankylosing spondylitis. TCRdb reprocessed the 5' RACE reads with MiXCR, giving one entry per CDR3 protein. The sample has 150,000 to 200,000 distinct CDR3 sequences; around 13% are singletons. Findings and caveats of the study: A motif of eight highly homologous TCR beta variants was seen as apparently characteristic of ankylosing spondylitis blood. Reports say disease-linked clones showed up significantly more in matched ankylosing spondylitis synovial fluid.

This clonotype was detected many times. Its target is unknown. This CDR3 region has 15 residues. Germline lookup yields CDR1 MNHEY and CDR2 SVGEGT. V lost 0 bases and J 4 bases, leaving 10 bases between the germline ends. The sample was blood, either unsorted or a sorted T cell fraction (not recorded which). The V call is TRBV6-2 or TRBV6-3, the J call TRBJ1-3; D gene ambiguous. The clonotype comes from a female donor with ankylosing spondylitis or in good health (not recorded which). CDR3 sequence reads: CASSYSSDIGNTIYF. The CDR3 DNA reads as TGTGCCAGCAGTTACTCCTCAGACATCGGAAACACCATATATTTT.